This is a list of T cell receptor beta chains from one sample in a study of blood T cell repertoires in COVID-19. Profiling relied on immunoSEQ multiplex PCR, and the TCRdb table lists in-frame clones only, not all of them. The data show under 300,000 clones, about 87% seen once. The material sequenced was PBMCs or T cells enriched from blood (not recorded which). Every receptor here comes from a woman aged 50 to 65 who had recovered from COVID-19. CDR3s include the opening cysteine and the closing phenylalanine or tryptophan. Fields, in order: J gene, V gene, clone size, D gene, CDR3 protein, CDR3 DNA. D genes are given only for firm matches. For some rows the clone size is stated as once, few or many, or as a class when expanded; others skip it.

j_gene: TRBJ1-1
v_gene: TRBV19
abundance: -
d_gene: -
CDR3aa: CASSDQGTGVTEAFF
CDR3nt: TGTGCCAGTAGCGACCAGGGGACCGGGGTCACTGAAGCTTTCTTT

j_gene: TRBJ1-4
v_gene: TRBV7-9
abundance: -
d_gene: TRBD1
CDR3aa: CASSYGQAVEKLFF
CDR3nt: TGTGCCAGCAGCTACGGACAGGCTGTCGAAAAACTGTTTTTT

j_gene: TRBJ2-5
v_gene: TRBV29-1
abundance: once
d_gene: TRBD2
CDR3aa: CSVIPGLGLSGETQYF
CDR3nt: TGCAGCGTAATACCGGGACTAGGTTTGTCGGGGGAGACCCAGTACTTC

j_gene: TRBJ2-2
v_gene: TRBV7-9
abundance: -
d_gene: TRBD2
CDR3aa: CASSSGTSGRSWSGELFF
CDR3nt: TGTGCCAGCAGCTCAGGGACTAGCGGGAGGTCGTGGTCCGGGGAGCTGTTTTTT

j_gene: TRBJ2-5
v_gene: TRBV18
abundance: -
d_gene: -
CDR3aa: CASSPSTGLETQYF
CDR3nt: TGTGCCAGCTCACCTAGCACAGGGTTGGAGACCCAGTACTTC

j_gene: TRBJ2-2
v_gene: TRBV20-1
abundance: -
d_gene: TRBD2
CDR3aa: CSASSPGTSVAGELFF
CDR3nt: TGCAGTGCTAGTTCCCCTGGGACTAGCGTTGCCGGGGAGCTGTTTTTT

j_gene: TRBJ1-5
v_gene: TRBV30
abundance: once
d_gene: -
CDR3aa: CAWSRGISNQPQHF
CDR3nt: TGTGCCTGGAGTCGCGGTATTAGCAATCAGCCCCAGCATTTT

j_gene: TRBJ2-7
v_gene: TRBV4-3
abundance: -
d_gene: -
CDR3aa: CASSQAFGAYEQYF
CDR3nt: TGCGCCAGCAGCCAAGCTTTCGGGGCCTACGAGCAGTACTTC

j_gene: TRBJ1-5
v_gene: TRBV28
abundance: -
d_gene: TRBD1
CDR3aa: CASSPGTENSNQPQHF
CDR3nt: TGTGCCAGCAGTCCCGGGACAGAAAATAGCAATCAGCCCCAGCATTTT

j_gene: TRBJ1-2
v_gene: TRBV5-1
abundance: once
d_gene: TRBD1
CDR3aa: CASSQGDRDYGYTF
CDR3nt: TGCGCCAGCAGCCAAGGGGACAGGGACTATGGCTACACCTTC

j_gene: TRBJ1-4
v_gene: TRBV2
abundance: -
d_gene: -
CDR3aa: CARGGVGGANEKLFF
CDR3nt: TGTGCCAGAGGGGGGGTAGGTGGGGCTAATGAAAAACTGTTTTTT

j_gene: TRBJ1-2
v_gene: TRBV12-5
abundance: once
d_gene: -
CDR3aa: CASGSSGRYAPRGYTF
CDR3nt: TGTGCTAGTGGCTCGTCGGGGAGGTACGCCCCGCGTGGCTACACCTTC

j_gene: TRBJ1-6
v_gene: TRBV30
abundance: -
d_gene: -
CDR3aa: CAWKIGEGGSPLHF
CDR3nt: TGTGCCTGGAAGATAGGGGAGGGTGGTTCACCCCTCCACTTT

j_gene: TRBJ2-2
v_gene: TRBV28
abundance: -
d_gene: -
CDR3aa: CASNPSQARTGELFF
CDR3nt: TGTGCCAGCAATCCCTCCCAAGCTAGGACCGGGGAGCTGTTTTTT

j_gene: TRBJ2-3
v_gene: TRBV3-1/TRBV3-2
abundance: -
d_gene: -
CDR3aa: CASSQVLAPDTQYF
CDR3nt: TGTGCCAGCAGCCAAGTCCTAGCTCCAGATACGCAGTATTTT

j_gene: TRBJ2-7
v_gene: TRBV10-3
abundance: -
d_gene: -
CDR3aa: CAIKLDHEQYF
CDR3nt: TGTGCCATAAAACTAGATCACGAGCAGTACTTC

j_gene: TRBJ2-1
v_gene: TRBV5-5
abundance: -
d_gene: -
CDR3aa: CASSPWAGRNEQFF
CDR3nt: TGTGCCAGCAGCCCCTGGGCAGGGCGAAATGAGCAGTTCTTC